The subject of this entry is one T cell receptor beta chain. Its antigen is still unknown. The source of the sample is a study of T cell repertoires in cytomegalovirus infection. About the research overall: Public TCR beta signature analysis indicated the presence of both CMV infection and matching HLA type.

TCRdb passed the reads through MiXCR, listing each CDR3 protein once. The table lists some 150,000 distinct CDR3 sequences, 23% of them singletons, with around 9.9% in the top ten. The CDR3 loop spans 14 amino acids. Looked up from germline, CDR1 is SQVTM and CDR2 is ANQGSEA. Trimming pared 4 bases from V and 0 bases from J, leaving 10 bases between. Regarding the study as a whole: Public TCR beta family frequency separated CMV-and-HLA carriers, including in an independent cohort. CMV-specific HLA-C-restricted TCR beta clonotypes dominated the ex vivo response.

The specimen was PBMCs. This clonotype originated in a human donor in good health (CMV status not recorded). Some clones in this sample may be carry-over from other donors' samples. The genes are TRBV29-1 and TRBJ2-1, with D perhaps matching TRBD2 (5 bases). Written as DNA, the CDR3 is TGCAGCGTTGTTGGGAGACTCTCCTACAATGAGCAGTTCTTC. Its protein product is CSVVGRLSYNEQFF.